Listed below are T cell receptor beta chains from one sample, sequenced in a study of T-cell reconstitution after alpha-beta-depleted transplantation in children. TCRdb re-derived calls from the PCR reads in MiXCR, one entry per CDR3 protein. Among 780,000 or so distinct CDR3 sequences listed, roughly 16% were seen once. Sequencing was performed on PBMCs, mostly from graft donor cells, taken 360 days after TCRalphabeta/CD19-depleted stem cell transplant. The source of these receptors is a male patient younger than 18 who had a stem cell transplant for acute lymphoblastic leukemia, so the T cells may come from the graft donor. The conserved cysteine and the conserved F or W are not part of the CDR3 here. The D gene is left open where the match is weak.

SAKGENTGELF,NA,TRBV20-1,TRBJ2-2
ATSDSAGGLNEKLF,NA,TRBV24-1,TRBJ1-4
ASSSSGGGGPDNEQF,TRBD2,TRBV7-3,TRBJ2-1
ASSSSGRVSYEQY,TRBD2,TRBV7-8,TRBJ2-7
ASSLARIQTGKEGTTYGYT,NA,TRBV7-2,TRBJ1-2
ASSRAGPNTGELF,NA,TRBV4-1,TRBJ2-2
ASIWRENHNEQF,TRBD2,TRBV7-9,TRBJ2-1
ASSLPRGRVPFPADTQY,NA,TRBV5-1,TRBJ2-3
SAQGLDWRFQETQY,TRBD2,TRBV20-1,TRBJ2-5
ASSQTRLARRD,TRBD2,TRBV7-7,TRBJ2-3
ASSPPAEETQY,NA,TRBV18,TRBJ2-5
AIQAAYEQY,NA,TRBV6-2/TRBV6-3,TRBJ2-7
SVLPGQGDYEQY,TRBD1,TRBV29-1,TRBJ2-7
ASRHGPLCEQY,NA,TRBV5-6,TRBJ2-7
SASGGDNSPLH,NA,TRBV20-1,TRBJ1-6
ASSLARGQDAYEQY,TRBD1,TRBV7-9,TRBJ2-7
ASSLLGHEAETQY,NA,TRBV18,TRBJ2-5
ASSFRGANVLT,NA,TRBV5-4,TRBJ2-6
ASSHLDREREKLF,TRBD1,TRBV4-1,TRBJ1-4
ASSSWDSTDTQY,NA,TRBV5-1,TRBJ2-3
AINSDGGGLDEQF,TRBD2,TRBV10-3,TRBJ2-1
ASRPISQGGRENEQF,TRBD2,TRBV4-1,TRBJ2-1
ASSKGQSANQPQH,NA,TRBV5-1,TRBJ1-5
ASSLETTSYEQY,NA,TRBV7-9,TRBJ2-7
AISGQMNTEAF,NA,TRBV10-3,TRBJ1-1
ASSVQGSGQPQH,NA,TRBV12-3/TRBV12-4,TRBJ1-5
ASSHRTGDEQY,TRBD1,TRBV4-1,TRBJ2-7
SVQAEVSGELF,NA,TRBV29-1,TRBJ2-2
ASSYSMGLAGIYEQY,TRBD2,TRBV6-5,TRBJ2-7
ASSLGGPNFYEQY,NA,TRBV5-1,TRBJ2-7
SAHFEGEKTQY,NA,TRBV29-1,TRBJ2-5
ASSGPRNEQF,NA,TRBV5-6,TRBJ2-1
ASSLGQGHGANVLT,NA,TRBV7-3,TRBJ2-6
ASTDRGFYNEQF,TRBD1,TRBV27,TRBJ2-1
ASSYPGHTTAF,NA,TRBV6-5,TRBJ1-1